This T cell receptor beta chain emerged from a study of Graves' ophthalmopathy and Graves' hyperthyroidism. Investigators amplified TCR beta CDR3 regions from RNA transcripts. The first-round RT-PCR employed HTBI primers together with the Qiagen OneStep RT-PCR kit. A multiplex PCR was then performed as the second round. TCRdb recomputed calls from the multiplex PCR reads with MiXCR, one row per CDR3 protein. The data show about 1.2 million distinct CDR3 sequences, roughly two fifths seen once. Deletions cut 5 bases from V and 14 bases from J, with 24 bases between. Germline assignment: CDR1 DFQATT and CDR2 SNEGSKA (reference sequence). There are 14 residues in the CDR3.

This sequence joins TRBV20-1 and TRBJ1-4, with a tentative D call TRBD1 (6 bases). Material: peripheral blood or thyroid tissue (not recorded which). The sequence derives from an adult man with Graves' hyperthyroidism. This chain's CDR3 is CSAAGEAVRKTLFF. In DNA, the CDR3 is TGCAGTGCTGCAGGGGAGGCCGTAAGAAAAACTCTGTTTTTT.